Each of the 6 T cell receptor beta chains below was sequenced from the same sample in a study of T cell responses to AZD1222 COVID-19 vaccine. The protocol was immunoSEQ multiplex PCR, while the TCRdb copy is restricted to in-frame clones and leaves out a portion. The sample lists approximately 150,000 clones; nearly 90% were seen once. The source material was peripheral blood, sampled on day 0 of AZD1222 vaccination. These receptors originate from an adult in good health.

The rearrangement links TRBV5-4 to TRBJ2-1; 8 nucleotides line up with TRBD1. With 1 base clipped from V and 10 bases from J, the junction kept 10 bases outside the gene matches. There are 15 residues in the CDR3. Germline CDR1 and CDR2: SGHNT and YYREEE (reference sequence). The CDR3 sequence is CASSLQGAPPREQFF. As DNA, the CDR3 is TGTGCCAGCAGCTTGCAGGGGGCGCCTCCAAGGGAGCAGTTCTTC. The full variable domain, its missing parts supplied by reference TRBV5-4 and TRBJ2-1, is ETGVTQSPTHLIKTRGQQVTLRCSSQSGHNTVSWYQQALGQGPQFIFQYYREEENGRGNFPPRFSGLQFPNYSSELNVNALELDDSALYLCASSLQGAPPREQFFGPGTRLTVL.

The sample holds one count of this clone. This sequence joins TRBV28 and TRBJ2-1; the match to TRBD2 covers 10 bases. The trim removed 4 bases at V and 7 bases at J, leaving 7 bases unmatched. The CDR3 runs to 15 residues. Germline CDR1 and CDR2: MDHEN and SYDVKM. CDR3 region: CASSSLAGVPNEQFF. CDR3 DNA: TGTGCCAGCAGTTCCCTAGCGGGAGTGCCAAATGAGCAGTTCTTC. The complete variable domain, with remaining parts taken from reference TRBV28 and TRBJ2-1, reads DVKVTQSSRYLVKRTGEKVFLECVQDMDHENMFWYRQDPGLGLRLIYFSYDVKMKEKGDIPEGYSVSREKKERFSLILESASTNQTSMYLCASSSLAGVPNEQFFGPGTRLTVL.

The genes are TRBV18 and TRBJ2-7, with 9 bases fitting TRBD2. This CDR3 has 15 residues. The V gene's germline CDR1 is KGHSH and CDR2 LQKENI. Germline trimming cut 2 bases from V and 7 bases from J; bases unmatched to any gene: 9. CDR3 amino acids: CASSPGIAGVGEQYF. DNA for the CDR3: TGTGCCAGCTCACCAGGGATAGCGGGAGTAGGTGAGCAGTACTTC.

This chain uses TRBV4-3 with TRBJ1-1; D gene unclear. Trimming pared 0 bases from V and 0 bases from J, leaving 2 bases between. The CDR3 is 13 residues long. Germline loops: CDR1 LGHNA, CDR2 YSLEER. This CDR3 reads CASSQEMNTEAFF. CDR3 nucleotides: TGCGCCAGCAGCCAAGAGATGAACACTGAAGCTTTCTTT.

The chain employs TRBV11-2 and TRBJ1-2; tentative D call: TRBD1 (5 bases). V lost 2 bases, J lost 4 bases, and 17 bases lay in between. Germline V CDR1 and CDR2: SGHAT, FQNNGV. CDR3 length: 16 amino acids. CDR3 bases: TGTGCCAGCAGCTTACCTTCAACCGGGACCCCCTATGGCTACACCTTC. This encodes CASSLPSTGTPYGYTF.

This sequence joins TRBV5-4 and TRBJ2-7; D is ambiguous. The CDR3 is 12 amino acids. Trimming shortened V by 0 bases and J by 4 bases, and 5 bases separated the two germline ends. Per germline, CDR1 SGHNT and CDR2 YYREEE (reference sequence). The CDR3 DNA follows: TGTGCCAGCAGCTTGGTCGGATACGAGCAGTACTTC. Translated, it gives CASSLVGYEQYF.